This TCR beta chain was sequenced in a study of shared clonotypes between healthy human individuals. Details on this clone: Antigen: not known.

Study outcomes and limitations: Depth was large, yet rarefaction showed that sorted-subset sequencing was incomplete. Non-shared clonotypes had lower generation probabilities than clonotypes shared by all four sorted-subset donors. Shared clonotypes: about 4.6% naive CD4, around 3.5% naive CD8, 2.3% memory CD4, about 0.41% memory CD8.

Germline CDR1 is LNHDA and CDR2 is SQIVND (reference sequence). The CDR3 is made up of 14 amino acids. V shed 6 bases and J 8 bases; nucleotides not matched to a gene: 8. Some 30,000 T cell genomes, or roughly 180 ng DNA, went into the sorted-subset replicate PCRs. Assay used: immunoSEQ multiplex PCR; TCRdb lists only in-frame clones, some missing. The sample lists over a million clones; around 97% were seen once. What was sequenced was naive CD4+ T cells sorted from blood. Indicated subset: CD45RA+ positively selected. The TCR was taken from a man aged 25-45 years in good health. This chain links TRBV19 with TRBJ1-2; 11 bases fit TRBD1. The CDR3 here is CASREGQGAFGYTF. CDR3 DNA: TGTGCCAGTAGAGAAGGACAGGGGGCGTTCGGCTACACCTTC.